This T cell receptor beta chain was documented in a study of blood T cell repertoires in COVID-19. Sequenced by immunoSEQ multiplex PCR; TCRdb stores in-frame clones only, minus some. The sample records approximately 280,000 clones, around 86% being singletons. Germline assignment: CDR1 MNHEY and CDR2 SVGAGI. The CDR3 runs to 15 residues. Trimming shortened V by 6 bases and J by 4 bases, and 18 bases separated the two germline ends. The source of this sequence is a man between 45 and 60 years old with acute or convalescent COVID-19. The chain carries TRBV6-5 and TRBJ1-2, with a possible D match to TRBD1 (5 bases). Sequenced input: peripheral blood. CDR3 DNA sequence: TGTGCCAGCAGACCCGGGCGGGGCTCTAGCTATGGCTACACCTTC. It codes for CASRPGRGSSYGYTF.